These T cell receptor beta chains were read from a single sample in a study of long-term antiretroviral therapy in people with HIV. Clones were sequenced by immunoSEQ multiplex PCR, and TCRdb holds only the in-frame ones, with some missing. This table holds about 20,000 clones, approximately 90% found once. The sample was unsorted PBMCs, taken 4.2 to 4.5 years before starting antiretroviral therapy. Every receptor here comes from a woman in her twenties or thirties with HIV. The CDR3 runs from the conserved cysteine through the conserved F or W. D genes are given only for firm matches. Part of the rows lack a size; the others show once, few, many or a class for expanded clones.

clone size: -
D gene: -
V gene: TRBV30
J gene: TRBJ1-5
CDR3 DNA: TGTGCCTGGAGGGACAAAATGAATCAGCCCCAGCATTTT
CDR3 protein: CAWRDKMNQPQHF

clone size: -
D gene: -
V gene: TRBV7-9
J gene: TRBJ2-7
CDR3 DNA: TGTGCCAGCAGCTCCCCAACGGGGGTCAACGAGCAGTACTTC
CDR3 protein: CASSSPTGVNEQYF

clone size: -
D gene: TRBD1
V gene: TRBV18
J gene: TRBJ1-1
CDR3 DNA: TGTGCCAGCTCACCACCGACAGGGGGCACTGAAGCTTTCTTT
CDR3 protein: CASSPPTGGTEAFF

clone size: once
D gene: -
V gene: TRBV1
J gene: TRBJ2-7
CDR3 DNA: TGCACCAGCAGCTTAGCCGGGGGGAGCGAGCAGTACTTC
CDR3 protein: CTSSLAGGSEQYF

clone size: -
D gene: TRBD1
V gene: TRBV5-5
J gene: TRBJ1-2
CDR3 DNA: TGTGCCAGCAGCTTGGTCGCAGGGGGCGCGTCTAACTATGGCTACACCTTC
CDR3 protein: CASSLVAGGASNYGYTF

clone size: -
D gene: TRBD1
V gene: TRBV18
J gene: TRBJ2-7
CDR3 DNA: TGTGCCAGCTCACCACCGTACGGGACAGGGGGTTCGTACGAGCAGTACTTC
CDR3 protein: CASSPPYGTGGSYEQYF

clone size: -
D gene: TRBD1
V gene: TRBV11-3
J gene: TRBJ2-2
CDR3 DNA: TGTGCCAGCAGCCGGACAGGGCGTAAAACCACCGGGGAGCTGTTTTTT
CDR3 protein: CASSRTGRKTTGELFF

clone size: -
D gene: TRBD1
V gene: TRBV11-3
J gene: TRBJ2-1
CDR3 DNA: TGTGCCAGCAGCCTAGAGGGGGCCATAGGCGAGCAGTTCTTC
CDR3 protein: CASSLEGAIGEQFF

clone size: few
D gene: -
V gene: TRBV7-8
J gene: TRBJ1-1
CDR3 DNA: TGTGCCAGCAGCTTAGCGGAAGGCGAAGCTTTCTTT
CDR3 protein: CASSLAEGEAFF

clone size: -
D gene: TRBD1
V gene: TRBV5-6
J gene: TRBJ2-7
CDR3 DNA: TGTGCCAGCAGCTGGGCCTCTGGGACAGGGGGCTACGAGCAGTACTTC
CDR3 protein: CASSWASGTGGYEQYF

clone size: -
D gene: TRBD1
V gene: TRBV30
J gene: TRBJ2-7
CDR3 DNA: TGTGCCTGGAATCGTGGACAGGTTTCCTACGAGCAGTACTTC
CDR3 protein: CAWNRGQVSYEQYF

clone size: -
D gene: -
V gene: TRBV10-3
J gene: TRBJ2-3
CDR3 DNA: TGTGCCATCAACAACGGGGGCCCCACAGATACGCAGTATTTT
CDR3 protein: CAINNGGPTDTQYF

clone size: once
D gene: TRBD1
V gene: TRBV18
J gene: TRBJ1-2
CDR3 DNA: TGTGCCAGCTCACACGTTGGACAGGGGGTTAACTATGGCTACACCTTC
CDR3 protein: CASSHVGQGVNYGYTF

clone size: -
D gene: -
V gene: TRBV30
J gene: TRBJ1-2
CDR3 DNA: TGTGCCTGGAGTGTACGTTTTAACGGTTGGGGGAATAACTATGGCTACACCTTC
CDR3 protein: CAWSVRFNGWGNNYGYTF

clone size: -
D gene: -
V gene: TRBV6-5
J gene: TRBJ1-2
CDR3 DNA: TGTGCCAGCACACTCCGCCCACAGCAGGGCTACACCTTC
CDR3 protein: CASTLRPQQGYTF

clone size: few
D gene: -
V gene: TRBV2
J gene: TRBJ1-1
CDR3 DNA: TGTGCCAGCAGTGGACAATTGGGGGGCACTGAAGCTTTCTTT
CDR3 protein: CASSGQLGGTEAFF

clone size: -
D gene: -
V gene: TRBV4-2
J gene: TRBJ2-1
CDR3 DNA: TGTGCCAGCAGCCAAGAAGAGTTCCGGGGGACGAACAATGAGCAGTTCTTC
CDR3 protein: CASSQEEFRGTNNEQFF

clone size: -
D gene: -
V gene: TRBV9
J gene: TRBJ1-2
CDR3 DNA: TGTGCCAGCAGCGACTGGGCCAAAGCTAACTATGGCTACACCTTC
CDR3 protein: CASSDWAKANYGYTF

clone size: once
D gene: TRBD1
V gene: TRBV5-4
J gene: TRBJ2-2
CDR3 DNA: TGTGCCAGCAGCCGGGGACAGGACACCGGGGAGCTGTTTTTT
CDR3 protein: CASSRGQDTGELFF

clone size: -
D gene: -
V gene: TRBV19
J gene: TRBJ1-2
CDR3 DNA: TGTGCCAGTACCCCCGACGGATCTAACTATGGCTACACCTTC
CDR3 protein: CASTPDGSNYGYTF

clone size: -
D gene: TRBD2
V gene: TRBV15
J gene: TRBJ2-2
CDR3 DNA: TGTGCCACCAGCACGGAACTGGAACTTAGCGGGGGGTCGAACACCGGGGAGCTGTTTTTT
CDR3 protein: CATSTELELSGGSNTGELFF

clone size: -
D gene: -
V gene: TRBV2
J gene: TRBJ1-6
CDR3 DNA: TGTGCCAGCAGTGGGGCAGGGGATTCACCCCTCCACTTT
CDR3 protein: CASSGAGDSPLHF

clone size: -
D gene: -
V gene: TRBV30
J gene: TRBJ2-6
CDR3 DNA: TGTGCCTGGTTCAACGTCGTACAAAGTCGGGCCAACGTCCTGACTTTC
CDR3 protein: CAWFNVVQSRANVLTF

clone size: -
D gene: -
V gene: TRBV30
J gene: TRBJ1-2
CDR3 DNA: TGTGCCTGGAGTAACCCCCAGGGGCGAAATGGCTACACCTTC
CDR3 protein: CAWSNPQGRNGYTF

clone size: -
D gene: -
V gene: TRBV5-6
J gene: TRBJ1-1
CDR3 DNA: TGTGCCAGCAGCTTGGTCAGTGGGGGCTTGCTCACTGAAGCTTTCTTT
CDR3 protein: CASSLVSGGLLTEAFF

clone size: -
D gene: -
V gene: TRBV18
J gene: TRBJ1-1
CDR3 DNA: TGTGCCAGCTCATCCGAGGGAACTGAAGCTTTCTTT
CDR3 protein: CASSSEGTEAFF

clone size: -
D gene: -
V gene: TRBV15
J gene: TRBJ2-5
CDR3 DNA: TGTGCCACCAGCAGAGGGGCAGCCCAAGAGACCCAGTACTTC
CDR3 protein: CATSRGAAQETQYF

clone size: -
D gene: -
V gene: TRBV2
J gene: TRBJ2-7
CDR3 DNA: TGTGCCAGCAGTCCCCTAGGAACGGGGTATTACGAGCAGTACTTC
CDR3 protein: CASSPLGTGYYEQYF